This TCR beta chain emerged from a study of blood T cell repertoires in COVID-19 (dated by TCRdb to 2018 to 2021). Study-wide context: Samples covering the acute and convalescent phases of COVID-19 were provided by collaborators in the United States, Italy and Spain. The prospective study material was composed of cDNA or gDNA derived from T cells, B-cell-depleted T cells, or PBMCs. Deeply sampled blood TCRbeta repertoires from subjects exposed to, actively infected with, or recovered from COVID-19 were included in the dataset. A freely available public database, intended as a resource for researchers studying the immune response to SARS-CoV-2, is where the repertoires were released. The samples were drawn from the first 160 participants of the ongoing ImmuneRACE study and from over 950 subjects provided by 6 global collaborators. The sample metadata nearly always contained a de-identified subject ID, COVID-19 status, age in years and sex. Where HLA class I and class II types were available, the types were taken from metadata supplied by the sample provider, not from assay-based typing.

This clone was recorded once. What this receptor recognizes is not known. No per-base quality is available; no much larger clone lies one base away. TCRbeta CDR3 regions were amplified from genomic DNA by means of the immunoSEQ Assay, a bias-controlled multiplex PCR. The source study handled its data this way. The number of nucleated cells in each sample was estimated from the amplification of reference gene primers within the assay. To quantify the absolute abundance of each unique TCRbeta CDR3 rearrangement, sequence reads were collapsed and filtered. For each sample, productive Simpson clonality was calculated as the square root of Simpson's diversity index over productive rearrangements. This immuneACCESS table, as held by TCRdb, lists in-frame sequences with V and J called but not all clones. Of the missing ones, under half trace to an unresolved V gene in checked studies; the others have no known cause. D and trimming were read from the DNA, whereas the V and J calls and clone size are those reported in that table. This sample has 110,000 or so clones in its table, and over 65% of those were observed once. 3% to 5% of the sample comes from the top ten.

Whole blood was collected in K2EDTA tubes by collaborating institutions according to the institutions' own protocols. Collaborator samples were shipped for TCRbeta analysis as frozen whole blood, isolated PBMCs, or DNA extracted from either sample type. The CDR3, cysteine through phenylalanine, is 16 amino acids long. Only CDR3 DNA remains: 48 bases, in frame from the first base. Looking up the germline V gene (reference sequence) yields CDR1 SEHNR and CDR2 FQNEAQ. The V end loses 5 bases and the J end loses 2 bases, and a stretch of 19 bases separates them. What the study reported, not specific to this receptor: The quantity of clinical and demographic metadata differed by source and by participant and was supplied without curation.

This chain is built from TRBV7-9 and TRBJ2-7; a tentative D call is TRBD1 (6 bases match). This clonotype was obtained from a man aged 55 to 69 with acute or convalescent COVID-19. The sequenced material came from peripheral blood. Here is the DNA: TGTGCCAGCAGCCTCCCGACAGGAACCCAAACCTACGAGCAGTACTTC. It specifies CASSLPTGTQTYEQYF. The entire variable domain, with the stretches around the CDR3 drawn from the reference TRBV7-9 and TRBJ2-7 proteins, is DTGVSQNPRHKITKRGQNVTFRCDPISEHNRLYWYRQTLGQGPEFLTYFQNEAQLEKSRLLSDRFSAERPKGSFSTLEIQRTEQGDSAMYLCASSLPTGTQTYEQYFGPGTRLTVT.